This is a list of T cell receptor beta chains from one sample in a study of radiation and T cells in renal cell carcinoma. TCRdb's copy holds only in-frame clones and misses some; the assay was immunoSEQ multiplex PCR. This sample has 100,000 to 150,000 clones, with around 81% found just once. The sequenced sample was blood, obtained from a patient whose treatment included radiotherapy and nephrectomy. Every receptor here comes from a man aged 45-65 years with renal cell carcinoma. Each CDR3 is given with its conserved first and last residue. The D gene is left open where the match is weak. Not all rows give a size; the values are once, few, many and, for expanded clones, a class.

j_call,d_call,v_call,clone_size,cdr3_nt,cdr3_aa
TRBJ2-7,NA,TRBV9,NA,TGTGCCAGCAGCGTAGAGTCTCAAACAGGGGAGCAGTACTTC,CASSVESQTGEQYF
TRBJ1-6,TRBD1,TRBV6-6,NA,TGTGCCAGCAGTTCCTGGGGACAGGGGTCACCCCTCCACTTT,CASSSWGQGSPLHF
TRBJ2-7,NA,TRBV7-8,NA,TGTGCCAGCAGCTTAGCGCACAACTCCTACGAGCAGTACTTC,CASSLAHNSYEQYF
TRBJ2-4,NA,TRBV19,NA,TGTGCCAGTAGTGCACCGGGACATGGAAACATTCAGTACTTC,CASSAPGHGNIQYF
TRBJ1-5,NA,TRBV10-2,NA,TGCGCCAGCAGTGAGTCCGGGACGGTTAGTCAGCCCCAGCATTTT,CASSESGTVSQPQHF
TRBJ1-1,NA,TRBV12-2,NA,TGTGCAAGTCGCTTAGGGACCAGGAACACTGAAGCTTTCTTT,CASRLGTRNTEAFF
TRBJ2-7,NA,TRBV27,once,TGTGCCAGCAGCCTACTGGGGCCCCACGAGCAGTACTTC,CASSLLGPHEQYF
TRBJ2-7,NA,TRBV10-3,NA,TGTGCCACTGCAGGGGTGGGAACCTACGAGCAGTACTTC,CATAGVGTYEQYF
TRBJ1-3,TRBD1,TRBV9,NA,TGTGCCAGCAGCCCAGGGGGATCCGGAAACACCATATATTTT,CASSPGGSGNTIYF
TRBJ1-5,NA,TRBV11-2,NA,TGTGCCAGCAGCTTCGACGGGAATCAGCCCCAGCATTTT,CASSFDGNQPQHF
TRBJ2-3,NA,TRBV7-2,NA,TGTGCCAGCAGCTTAGGAAGGACCCAACATACGCAGTATTTT,CASSLGRTQHTQYF
TRBJ2-7,TRBD1,TRBV5-4,NA,TGTGCCAGCAGCGCAGGGATGCGGACAGGGCCCGAGCAGTACTTC,CASSAGMRTGPEQYF
TRBJ2-7,NA,TRBV10-3,NA,TGTGCCATCAGTGAGGGGGGGACGGCCTCCTACGAGCAGTACTTC,CAISEGGTASYEQYF
TRBJ1-4,TRBD1,TRBV9,few,TGTGCCAGCAGTTGGGCGGGACAGGGTAATGAAAAACTGTTTTTT,CASSWAGQGNEKLFF
TRBJ2-7,NA,TRBV6-5,NA,TGTGCCAGCAGTGCATCAGGGGAAATTCAATACGAGCAGTACTTC,CASSASGEIQYEQYF
TRBJ1-1,TRBD1,TRBV7-8,NA,TGTGCCAGCAGCTCCTCCGGGACAGTGAACACTGAAGCTTTCTTT,CASSSSGTVNTEAFF
TRBJ2-7,NA,TRBV5-1,NA,TGCGCCAGCAGCCAGGGACCGCCAACCTACGAGCAGTACTTC,CASSQGPPTYEQYF
TRBJ1-5,TRBD1,TRBV27,NA,TGTGCCAGCGGACAGGGACTAGGGCAGCCCCAGCATTTT,CASGQGLGQPQHF
TRBJ2-7,TRBD2,TRBV2,NA,TGTGCCAGCAGTGAATCGGGACTAGCCTACGAGCAGTACTTC,CASSESGLAYEQYF
TRBJ1-3,NA,TRBV7-2,NA,TGTGCCAGCAGCTTAGCTTACACCTCTGGAAACACCATATATTTT,CASSLAYTSGNTIYF
TRBJ2-7,NA,TRBV2,NA,TGTGCCAGCAGTTATTTGAACGAGCAGTACTTC,CASSYLNEQYF
TRBJ2-5,TRBD2,TRBV23-1,NA,TGCGCCAGCAGTCAATCGGGGGCGACTAGCGGGAACTACCGGGAGACCCAGTACTTC,CASSQSGATSGNYRETQYF
TRBJ2-2,NA,TRBV7-6,NA,TGTGCCAGCAGCTCGACGAGGAACACCGGGGAGCTGTTTTTT,CASSSTRNTGELFF
TRBJ2-3,TRBD2,TRBV4-3,NA,TGCGCCAGCAGCCAAGAAGACAGCGGGGATGCAGATACGCAGTATTTT,CASSQEDSGDADTQYF
TRBJ1-6,TRBD1,TRBV20-1,NA,TGCAGTGCTAGACAAGGACAGGGCATCCACTTT,CSARQGQGIHF
TRBJ2-3,NA,TRBV7-3,once,TGTGCCAGCAGCTTGGAGGACCGGGGTACGCAGTATTTT,CASSLEDRGTQYF
TRBJ2-7,NA,TRBV7-9,once,TGTGCCAGCAGCTTAGGGCTAGGCTCCTACGAGCAGTACTTC,CASSLGLGSYEQYF
TRBJ2-5,NA,TRBV29-1,NA,TGCAGCGCCGACTCGGGCCCGGAAGAGACCCAGTACTTC,CSADSGPEETQYF
TRBJ2-7,NA,TRBV6-1,NA,TGTGCCAGCAGTGTTAAGTACGACGAGCAGTACTTC,CASSVKYDEQYF
TRBJ2-1,TRBD2,TRBV9,NA,TGTGCCAGCAGCGGTAGCGGGAGTAATGAGCAGTTCTTC,CASSGSGSNEQFF
TRBJ2-1,NA,TRBV15,once,TGTGCCACCAGCAGAGATCATGTCGGGATCTACAATGAGCAGTTCTTC,CATSRDHVGIYNEQFF
TRBJ1-3,TRBD1,TRBV7-6,NA,TGTGCCAGCAGCCAACTGACAGGGACCTCTGGAAACACCATATATTTT,CASSQLTGTSGNTIYF
TRBJ2-3,NA,TRBV7-9,once,TGTGCCAGCAGTCCCGGACTGACAGATACGCAGTATTTT,CASSPGLTDTQYF
TRBJ2-6,TRBD1,TRBV19,once,TGTGCCAGTACCCCTTTCGGGACAGGGGTCTCTGGGGCCAACGTCCTGACTTTC,CASTPFGTGVSGANVLTF
TRBJ2-5,TRBD1,TRBV5-1,NA,TGCGCCAGCAGCTTGGTAGGACAGGGGAATGGCGAGACCCAGTACTTC,CASSLVGQGNGETQYF
TRBJ1-1,NA,TRBV13,many,TGTGCCAGCAGCTTAGATAGGAACACTGAAGCTTTCTTT,CASSLDRNTEAFF
TRBJ1-2,NA,TRBV2,NA,TGTGCCAGCAGTACGTTTCGGGGGTCATTATATGGCTACACCTTC,CASSTFRGSLYGYTF
TRBJ1-1,NA,TRBV6-5,NA,TGTGCCAGCAGTTACTCCCCCTTGGTGAACACTGAAGCTTTCTTT,CASSYSPLVNTEAFF
TRBJ1-2,NA,TRBV6-1,NA,TGTGCCAGCAGTGAAGAAGCTATATATGGCTACACCTTC,CASSEEAIYGYTF
TRBJ1-2,NA,TRBV5-1,few,TGCGCCAGCAGCTTGGCCGACCCCAATGGCTACACCTTC,CASSLADPNGYTF
TRBJ2-6,NA,TRBV6-1,NA,TGTGCCAGCAGTGAAGCGAGGTCGCGCGGGGCCAACGTCCTGACTTTC,CASSEARSRGANVLTF
TRBJ2-1,TRBD1,TRBV2,NA,TGTGCCAGCAGTGGGGGACAGGAGAGAGAGCAGTTCTTC,CASSGGQEREQFF
TRBJ2-5,NA,TRBV7-2,NA,TGTGCCAGCAGCTTAGTGAGGGGCCAAGAGACCCAGTACTTC,CASSLVRGQETQYF
TRBJ2-2,NA,TRBV7-9,NA,TGTGCCAGCAGCTTAGATGGCAGCACCGGGGAGCTGTTTTTT,CASSLDGSTGELFF
TRBJ2-3,NA,TRBV30,NA,TGTGCCTGGAGTGTTATACGTGATACGCAGTATTTT,CAWSVIRDTQYF
TRBJ2-5,NA,TRBV19,NA,TGTGCCAGTAGTGACCGGGGAAGTAGTTTGGAGACCCAGTACTTC,CASSDRGSSLETQYF
TRBJ1-2,NA,TRBV12-5,NA,TGTGCTAGTGGTTTTTCCACCGGTACCCACTATGGCTACACCTTC,CASGFSTGTHYGYTF
TRBJ2-5,TRBD1,TRBV19,few,TGTGCCAGTAGTATGAGGAGAGGGGGCGTCGAGACCCAGTACTTC,CASSMRRGGVETQYF
TRBJ1-2,NA,TRBV7-8,NA,TGTGCCAGCAGCTTAGCGGTCAAGGACTATGGCTACACCTTC,CASSLAVKDYGYTF
TRBJ1-4,NA,TRBV16,once,TGTGCCAGCAGCCAATCTTTTATCGGTGCAACTAATGAAAAACTGTTTTTT,CASSQSFIGATNEKLFF
TRBJ1-1,TRBD1,TRBV9,NA,TGTGCCAGCAGCCCGCGAGGGACAGGGGCAAACATGAACACTGAAGCTTTCTTT,CASSPRGTGANMNTEAFF
TRBJ1-2,NA,TRBV4-2,NA,TGTGCCAGCAGCCAAGCAGCGGGGGCTGGCTATGGCTACACCTTC,CASSQAAGAGYGYTF
TRBJ1-2,NA,TRBV21-1,once,TGTGCCAGTCGGCCTTGGGGTGGCTACACCTTC,CASRPWGGYTF
TRBJ2-5,NA,TRBV5-1,NA,TGCGCCAGCAGCTTGCCCCGGGACGGACTAAATCAAGAGACCCAGTACTTC,CASSLPRDGLNQETQYF